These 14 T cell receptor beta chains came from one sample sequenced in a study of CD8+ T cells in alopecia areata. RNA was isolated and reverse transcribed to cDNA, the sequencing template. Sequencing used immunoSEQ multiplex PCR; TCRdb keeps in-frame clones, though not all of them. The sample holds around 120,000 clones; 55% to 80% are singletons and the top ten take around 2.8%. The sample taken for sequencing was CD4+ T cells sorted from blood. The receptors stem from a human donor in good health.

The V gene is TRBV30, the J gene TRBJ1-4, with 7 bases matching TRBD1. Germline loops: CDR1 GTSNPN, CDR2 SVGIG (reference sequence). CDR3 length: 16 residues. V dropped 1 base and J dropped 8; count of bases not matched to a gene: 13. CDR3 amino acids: CAWSALRQGMDEKLFF. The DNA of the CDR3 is TGTGCCTGGAGTGCCTTGAGACAGGGAATGGACGAAAAACTGTTTTTT.

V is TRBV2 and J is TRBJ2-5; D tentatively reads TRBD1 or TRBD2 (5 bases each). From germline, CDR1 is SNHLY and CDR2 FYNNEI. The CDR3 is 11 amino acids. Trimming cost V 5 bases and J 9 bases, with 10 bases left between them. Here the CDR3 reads CASSWDASQYF. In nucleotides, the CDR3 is TGTGCCAGCAGTTGGGACGCTTCCCAGTACTTC.

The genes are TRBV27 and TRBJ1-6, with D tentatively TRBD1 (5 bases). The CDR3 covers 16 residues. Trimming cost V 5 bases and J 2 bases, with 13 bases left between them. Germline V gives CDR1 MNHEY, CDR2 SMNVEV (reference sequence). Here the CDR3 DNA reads TGTGCCAGCAGTCTCCGACAGACCCCCTATAATTCACCCCTCCACTTT. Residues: CASSLRQTPYNSPLHF.

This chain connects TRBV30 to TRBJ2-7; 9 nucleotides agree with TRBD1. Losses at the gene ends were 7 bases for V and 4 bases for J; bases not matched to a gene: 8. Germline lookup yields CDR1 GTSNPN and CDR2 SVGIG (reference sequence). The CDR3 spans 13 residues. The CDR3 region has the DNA TGTGCCTCCTACGACAGGGGGAAATACGAGCAGTACTTC. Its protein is CASYDRGKYEQYF.

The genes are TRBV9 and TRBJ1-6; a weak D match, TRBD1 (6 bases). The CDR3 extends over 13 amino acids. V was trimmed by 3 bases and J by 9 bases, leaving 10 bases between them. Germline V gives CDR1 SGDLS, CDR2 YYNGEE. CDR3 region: CASSAGEASPLHF. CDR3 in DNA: TGTGCCAGCAGCGCAGGGGAGGCTTCACCCCTCCACTTT.

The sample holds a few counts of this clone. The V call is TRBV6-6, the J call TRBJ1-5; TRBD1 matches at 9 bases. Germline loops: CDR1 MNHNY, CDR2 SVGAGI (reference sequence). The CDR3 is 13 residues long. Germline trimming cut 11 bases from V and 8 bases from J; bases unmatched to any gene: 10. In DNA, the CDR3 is TGTGCCTCTTTTGCGGACAGGGGTAAGCCCCAGCATTTT. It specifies CASFADRGKPQHF.

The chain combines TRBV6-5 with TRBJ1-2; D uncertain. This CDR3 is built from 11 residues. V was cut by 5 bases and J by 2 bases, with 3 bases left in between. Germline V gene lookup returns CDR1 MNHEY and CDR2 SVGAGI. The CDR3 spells CASSDNYGYTF. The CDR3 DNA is TGTGCCAGCAGTGACAACTATGGCTACACCTTC.

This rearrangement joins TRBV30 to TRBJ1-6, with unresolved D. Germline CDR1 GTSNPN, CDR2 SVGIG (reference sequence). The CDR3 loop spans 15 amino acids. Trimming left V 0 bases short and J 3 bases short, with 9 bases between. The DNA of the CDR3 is TGTGCCTGGAGTGTGCCCGGGCTCTATAATTCACCCCTCCACTTT. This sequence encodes CAWSVPGLYNSPLHF.

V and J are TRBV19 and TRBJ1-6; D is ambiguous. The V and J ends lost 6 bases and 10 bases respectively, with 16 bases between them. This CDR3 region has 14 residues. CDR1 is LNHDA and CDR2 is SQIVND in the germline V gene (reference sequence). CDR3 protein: CASSHPPVGSPLHF. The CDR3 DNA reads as TGTGCCAGTAGCCATCCCCCCGTTGGATCACCCCTCCACTTT.

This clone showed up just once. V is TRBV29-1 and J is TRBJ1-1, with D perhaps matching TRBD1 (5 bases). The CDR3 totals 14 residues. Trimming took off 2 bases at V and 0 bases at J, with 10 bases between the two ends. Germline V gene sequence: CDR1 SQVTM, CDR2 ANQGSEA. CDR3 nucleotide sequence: TGCAGCGTTGAACTGGGGGTTATGAACACTGAAGCTTTCTTT. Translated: CSVELGVMNTEAFF.

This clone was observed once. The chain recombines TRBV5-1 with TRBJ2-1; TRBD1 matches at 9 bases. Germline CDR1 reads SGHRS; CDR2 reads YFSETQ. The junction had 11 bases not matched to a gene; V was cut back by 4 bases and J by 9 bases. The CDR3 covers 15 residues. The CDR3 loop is CASSRYRDRVGEQFF. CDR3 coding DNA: TGCGCCAGCAGCAGGTACCGGGACAGGGTAGGTGAGCAGTTCTTC.

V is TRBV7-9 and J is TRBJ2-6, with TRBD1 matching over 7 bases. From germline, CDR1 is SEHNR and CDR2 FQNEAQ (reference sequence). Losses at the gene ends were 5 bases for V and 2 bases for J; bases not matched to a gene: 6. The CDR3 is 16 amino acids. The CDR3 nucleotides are TGTGCCAGCAGCCCCTCAGGGGGTACTGGGGCCAACGTCCTGACTTTC. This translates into CASSPSGGTGANVLTF. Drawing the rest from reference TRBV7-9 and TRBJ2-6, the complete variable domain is DTGVSQNPRHKITKRGQNVTFRCDPISEHNRLYWYRQTLGQGPEFLTYFQNEAQLEKSRLLSDRFSAERPKGSFSTLEIQRTEQGDSAMYLCASSPSGGTGANVLTFGAGSRLTVL.

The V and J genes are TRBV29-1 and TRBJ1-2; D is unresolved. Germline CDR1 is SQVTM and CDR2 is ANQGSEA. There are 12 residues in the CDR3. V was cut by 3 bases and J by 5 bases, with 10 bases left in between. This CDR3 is CSVDRLGYGYTF. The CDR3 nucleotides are TGCAGCGTTGACAGGCTGGGGTATGGCTACACCTTC.

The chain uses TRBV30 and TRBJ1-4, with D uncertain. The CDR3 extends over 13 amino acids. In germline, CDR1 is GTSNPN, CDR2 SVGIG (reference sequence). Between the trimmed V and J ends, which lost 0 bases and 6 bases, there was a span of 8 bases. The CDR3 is CAWSVRMDEKLFF. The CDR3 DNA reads TGTGCCTGGAGTGTCCGGATGGATGAAAAACTGTTTTTT.